Listed below are T cell receptor beta chains from one sample, sequenced in a study of human T cells and chemical hapten exposure. MiXCR was run by TCRdb on the RACE reads, yielding one entry per CDR3 protein. The top ten clones hold roughly 2.4% of a sample with some 380,000 distinct CDR3 sequences, 4.8% of them seen once. Here the sequenced sample was whole blood, taken in connection with sensitization to the hapten diphenylcyclopropenone (DPC). The receptors were gathered from a woman between 45 and 60 years old with alopecia areata. Some clones in this sample may be carry-over from other donors' samples. Each CDR3 is given with its conserved first and last residue. Fields, in order: J gene, D gene, V gene, CDR3 length, clone size, CDR3 protein, CDR3 DNA. D genes are given only for firm matches. Size values are once, few and many counts, or a class for expanded clones, and some rows have none.

j_call: TRBJ2-1; d_call: TRBD1; v_call: TRBV29-1; cdr3_length: 12; clone_size: many; cdr3_aa: CSGGTGPNEQFF; cdr3_nt: TGCAGCGGTGGGACAGGGCCCAATGAGCAGTTCTTC
j_call: TRBJ1-2; d_call: NA; v_call: TRBV7-9; cdr3_length: 15; clone_size: many; cdr3_aa: CASSLAGERSPGYTF; cdr3_nt: TGTGCCAGCAGCTTAGCGGGGGAACGCTCTCCTGGCTACACCTTC
j_call: TRBJ2-5; d_call: NA; v_call: TRBV20-1; cdr3_length: 14; clone_size: many; cdr3_aa: CSASRMGPRETQYF; cdr3_nt: TGCAGTGCTAGCCGGATGGGGCCAAGGGAGACCCAGTACTTC
j_call: TRBJ1-2; d_call: NA; v_call: TRBV12-3/TRBV12-4; cdr3_length: 13; clone_size: NA; cdr3_aa: CASSLGLLDGYTF; cdr3_nt: TGTGCCAGCAGCCTGGGGTTGCTTGATGGCTACACCTTC
j_call: TRBJ2-2; d_call: NA; v_call: TRBV7-8; cdr3_length: 15; clone_size: many; cdr3_aa: CASSYRTTNTGELFF; cdr3_nt: TGTGCCAGCAGCTATCGGACCACGAACACCGGGGAGCTGTTTTTT
j_call: TRBJ2-3; d_call: NA; v_call: TRBV12-3/TRBV12-4; cdr3_length: 14; clone_size: many; cdr3_aa: CASSLTMDGNTQYF; cdr3_nt: TGTGCCAGCAGCCTAACGATGGACGGGAATACGCAGTATTTT
j_call: TRBJ1-1; d_call: NA; v_call: TRBV5-1; cdr3_length: 15; clone_size: few; cdr3_aa: CASSPQIAGNTEAFF; cdr3_nt: TGCGCCAGCAGCCCGCAAATTGCGGGTAACACTGAAGCTTTCTTT
j_call: TRBJ2-7; d_call: TRBD2; v_call: TRBV7-6; cdr3_length: 13; clone_size: many; cdr3_aa: CASSPTGGGEQYF; cdr3_nt: TGTGCCAGCAGCCCTACCGGGGGGGGCGAGCAGTACTTC
j_call: TRBJ2-5; d_call: NA; v_call: TRBV9; cdr3_length: 12; clone_size: many; cdr3_aa: CASSGLQETQYF; cdr3_nt: TGTGCCAGCAGCGGGCTTCAAGAGACCCAGTACTTC
j_call: TRBJ2-1; d_call: NA; v_call: TRBV6-6; cdr3_length: 13; clone_size: many; cdr3_aa: CASSYSPLAEQFF; cdr3_nt: TGTGCCAGCAGTTACTCGCCCCTAGCGGAGCAGTTCTTC
j_call: TRBJ1-5; d_call: NA; v_call: TRBV20-1; cdr3_length: 14; clone_size: NA; cdr3_aa: CSARKGGGNQPQHF; cdr3_nt: TGCAGTGCTAGAAAGGGGGGAGGAAATCAGCCCCAGCATTTT
j_call: TRBJ2-2; d_call: NA; v_call: TRBV29-1; cdr3_length: 13; clone_size: NA; cdr3_aa: CSVERVGTGELFF; cdr3_nt: TGCAGCGTTGAGAGGGTCGGGACCGGGGAGCTGTTTTTT